This TCR beta chain appears in the sequencing data of a study of T cell responses to AZD1222 COVID-19 vaccine. The study's findings and limits: Repertoire collection took place solely once the T cell response had peaked. The donor cohort was predominantly white British with a female majority, and clonal diversity may have been underestimated.

Some clones are missing from TCRdb's copy, which holds only in-frame ones; the method was immunoSEQ multiplex PCR. The sample has roughly 140,000 clones; about 93% are singletons. A remark on this clone: Its antigen remains unidentified.

This clonotype originated in an adult in good health. The sequences come from peripheral blood, collected on day 0 of AZD1222 vaccination.

DNA of the CDR3: TGTGCCAGCAGCTTACGGGGGATAGAGGCAGACCTTGAAAAACTGTTTTTT. Protein sequence: CASSLRGIEADLEKLFF. The chain employs TRBV7-9 and TRBJ1-4; D may be TRBD1 (5 bases). Germline V gene lookup returns CDR1 SEHNR and CDR2 FQNEAQ (reference sequence). The CDR3 sequence is 17 residues long. Trimming removed 2 bases at V and 7 bases at J, with 20 bases between. Filled out from reference TRBV7-9 and TRBJ1-4, the complete variable domain reads DTGVSQNPRHKITKRGQNVTFRCDPISEHNRLYWYRQTLGQGPEFLTYFQNEAQLEKSRLLSDRFSAERPKGSFSTLEIQRTEQGDSAMYLCASSLRGIEADLEKLFFGSGTQLSVL.